The clone carrying this T cell receptor beta chain was seen at least ten times. The record originates from a study of CD8 T cells in ankylosing spondylitis. TCRdb redid the calling of the 5' RACE reads with MiXCR, one entry per CDR3 protein. The sample carries under 300,000 distinct CDR3 sequences, less than 10% recorded once. The TCR comes from a male donor with ankylosing spondylitis or in good health (not recorded which). Sequencing was done on a sample of blood, either unsorted or a sorted T cell fraction (not recorded which).

CDR3 region: CASSQGGAYGYTF. CDR3 sequence (DNA): TGTGCCAGCAGCCAAGGGGGAGCATATGGCTACACCTTC. This chain joins TRBV14 and TRBJ1-2; no clear D gene. V was clipped by 1 base and J by 5 bases, with 8 bases between them. The CDR3 consists of 13 residues. In germline, CDR1 is SGHDN, CDR2 FVKESK. Drawing the rest from reference TRBV14 and TRBJ1-2, the complete variable domain is EAGVTQFPSHSVIEKGQTVTLRCDPISGHDNLYWYRRVMGKEIKFLLHFVKESKQDESGMPNNRFLAERTGGTYSTLKVQPAELEDSGVYFCASSQGGAYGYTFGSGTRLTVV.